This T cell receptor (beta chain) was sequenced in a study of CD8+CD57+ T cells in acquired aplastic anemia. The overall study: DNA per sorted CD4+ or CD8+ sample ranged about 0.19 to 30 ug, averaging roughly 3.3 ug.

Investigators profiled TCR beta VDJ and CDR3 from genomic DNA template. TCRdb re-called the reads with MiXCR, one entry per CDR3 protein. Of approximately 190,000 distinct CDR3 sequences listed, roughly half are singletons. Study conclusions and caveats: Sharing between patients and controls was observed for around 30 CD8+ CDR3 sequences. A significant difference in CD8+ Simpson's diversity between patients and controls was not found.

Patients picked for sequencing had shown CD8+CD57+ cell expansion detected by flow cytometry. Germline-derived CDR1 and CDR2 are LNHDA and SQIVND (reference sequence). This CDR3 contains 13 residues. The J segment lost 5 bases and the V segment lost 3 bases, leaving 3 bases of the junction unmatched. Notes on this clonotype: Its cognate antigen is unknown.

The sample comprised sorted CD4+, CD8+, or CD8+CD57+ T cells (not recorded which) from PBMCs. This chain uses TRBV19 with TRBJ2-7; 8 nucleotides agree with TRBD1. This clonotype was sampled from a human donor with aplastic anemia. In DNA, the CDR3 is TGTGCCAGTAGTATGGACAGGGTTAACGAGCAGTACTTC. Protein: CASSMDRVNEQYF.